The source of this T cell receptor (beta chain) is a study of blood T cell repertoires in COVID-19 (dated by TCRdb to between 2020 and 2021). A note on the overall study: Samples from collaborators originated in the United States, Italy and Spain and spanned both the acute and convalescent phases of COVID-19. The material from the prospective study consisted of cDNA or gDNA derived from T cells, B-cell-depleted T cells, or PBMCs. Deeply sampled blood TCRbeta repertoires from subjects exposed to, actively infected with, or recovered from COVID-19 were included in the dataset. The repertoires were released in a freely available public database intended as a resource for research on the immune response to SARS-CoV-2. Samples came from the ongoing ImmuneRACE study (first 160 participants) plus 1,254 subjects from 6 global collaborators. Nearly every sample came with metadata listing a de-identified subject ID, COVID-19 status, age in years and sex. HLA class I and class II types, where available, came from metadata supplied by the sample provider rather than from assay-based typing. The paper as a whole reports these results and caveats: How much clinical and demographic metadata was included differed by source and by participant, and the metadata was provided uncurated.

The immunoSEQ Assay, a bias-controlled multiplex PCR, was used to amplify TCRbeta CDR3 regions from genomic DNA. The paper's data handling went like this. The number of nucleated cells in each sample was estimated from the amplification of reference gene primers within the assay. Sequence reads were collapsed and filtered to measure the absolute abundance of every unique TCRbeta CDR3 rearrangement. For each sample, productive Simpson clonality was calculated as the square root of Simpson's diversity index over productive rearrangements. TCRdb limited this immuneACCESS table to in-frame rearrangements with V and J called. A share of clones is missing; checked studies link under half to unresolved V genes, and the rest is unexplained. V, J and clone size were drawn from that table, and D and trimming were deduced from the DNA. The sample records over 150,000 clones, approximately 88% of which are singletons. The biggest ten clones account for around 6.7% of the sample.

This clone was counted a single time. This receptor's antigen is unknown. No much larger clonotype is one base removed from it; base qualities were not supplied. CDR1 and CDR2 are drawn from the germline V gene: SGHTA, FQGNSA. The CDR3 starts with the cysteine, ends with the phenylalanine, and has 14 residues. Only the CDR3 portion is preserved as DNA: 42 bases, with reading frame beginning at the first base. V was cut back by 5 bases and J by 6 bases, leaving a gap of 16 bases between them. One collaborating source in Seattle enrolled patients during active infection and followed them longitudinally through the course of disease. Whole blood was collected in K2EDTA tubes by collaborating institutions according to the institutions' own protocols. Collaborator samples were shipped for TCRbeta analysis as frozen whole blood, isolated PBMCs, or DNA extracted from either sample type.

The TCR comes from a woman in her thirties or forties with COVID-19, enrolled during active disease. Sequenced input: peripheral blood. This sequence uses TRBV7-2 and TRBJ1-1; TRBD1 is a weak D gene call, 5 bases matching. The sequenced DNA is TGTGCCAGCAGCGCAGAACAACGGGGGGCTGAAGCTTTCTTT. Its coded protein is CASSAEQRGAEAFF. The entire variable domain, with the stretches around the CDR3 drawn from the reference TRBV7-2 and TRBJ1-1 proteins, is GAGVSQSPSNKVTEKGKDVELRCDPISGHTALYWYRQSLGQGLEFLIYFQGNSAPDKSGLPSDRFSAERTGGSVSTLTIQRTQQEDSAVYLCASSAEQRGAEAFFGQGTRLTVV.